These 21 T cell receptor beta chains originate from one sample sequenced in a study of T cell repertoires in cytomegalovirus infection. TCRdb independently ran MiXCR on the reads; one entry per CDR3 protein. The sample lists under 150,000 distinct CDR3 sequences, 7.5% to 9% occurring once. Sample: PBMCs. The receptor source for this set is a human donor in good health (CMV status not recorded). Some clones in this sample may be carry-over from other donors' samples.

The chain is built from TRBV20-1 and TRBJ1-1; D is ambiguous. From germline, CDR1 is DFQATT and CDR2 SNEGSKA (reference sequence). The V end was cut by 4 bases, the J end by 1 base, with 7 bases between. The length of the CDR3 is 12 residues. CDR3 region: CSANPKNTEAFF. CDR3 sequence (DNA): TGCAGTGCTAATCCCAAGAACACTGAAGCTTTCTTT.

This clonotype was counted only a few times. The genes are TRBV20-1 and TRBJ1-1, with a weak D call TRBD1 (5 bases). The CDR3 loop spans 13 amino acids. Germline V lookup: CDR1 DFQATT, CDR2 SNEGSKA (reference sequence). V was pared by 4 bases and J by 1 base, with 10 bases between. In nucleotides, the CDR3 is TGCAGTGCTATGAAGGACACGAACACTGAAGCTTTCTTT. Amino acids: CSAMKDTNTEAFF.

There are many counts of this clonotype. The chain uses TRBV2 and TRBJ1-1; no clear D gene. Germline values: CDR1 SNHLY, CDR2 FYNNEI. The CDR3 sequence is 13 residues long. V lost 6 bases to trimming and J lost 1 base, with 9 bases between them. Here the CDR3 reads CASRKAANTEAFF. CDR3 sequence (DNA): TGTGCCAGCAGGAAGGCAGCGAACACTGAAGCTTTCTTT.

This clonotype was counted ten times or more. The chain uses TRBV20-1 and TRBJ1-1, with TRBD1 matching 9 bases. CDR1 and CDR2 from the germline V gene are DFQATT and SNEGSKA (reference sequence). The CDR3 is 13 residues long. With 8 bases clipped from V and 2 bases from J, the junction kept 6 bases outside the gene matches. DNA of the CDR3: TGCAGTACGGCGGGACAGGGCAACACTGAAGCTTTCTTT. Protein product: CSTAGQGNTEAFF.

This clonotype was seen at least ten times. This chain links TRBV7-2 with TRBJ2-3, with no clear D. CDR3 size: 16 residues. Trimming removed 0 bases from V and 0 bases from J, with 10 bases in between. Germline-derived CDR1 and CDR2 are SGHTA and FQGNSA. CDR3 sequence: CASSLAYTLSTDTQYF. CDR3 sequence (DNA): TGTGCCAGCAGCTTAGCTTATACACTTAGCACAGATACGCAGTATTTT.

This clonotype was counted a few times. V and J are TRBV20-1 and TRBJ2-7; D possibly corresponds to TRBD2 (5 bases). The V end was cut by 1 base, the J end by 5 bases, with 18 bases between. The CDR3 contains 15 residues. Looked up from germline, CDR1 is DFQATT and CDR2 is SNEGSKA (reference sequence). The CDR3 nucleotides read TGCAGTGCTAGAGGCAAATGGGGAGCAGTCAACGAGCAGTACTTC. Amino acid sequence: CSARGKWGAVNEQYF.

This clonotype was counted at least ten times. V gene TRBV11-3 combines with J gene TRBJ2-5, with TRBD1 matching over 7 bases. This CDR3 spans 13 amino acids. From germline, CDR1 is SGHNT and CDR2 YENEEA. With 4 bases clipped from V and 3 bases from J, the junction kept 2 bases outside the gene matches. CDR3 region: CASSSTGEETQYF. The DNA for the CDR3 is TGTGCCAGCAGCTCCACAGGGGAAGAGACCCAGTACTTC.

In this sample, this clonotype turned up many times. The chain uses TRBV2 and TRBJ1-1; D ambiguous. The CDR3 totals 15 residues. V was cut by 4 bases and J by 7 bases, with 19 bases left in between. CDR1 is SNHLY, CDR2 FYNNEI, per germline. The CDR3 sequence is CASSGALMGKDEAFF. CDR3 in DNA: TGTGCCAGCAGTGGGGCCCTCATGGGGAAGGATGAAGCTTTCTTT.

This clonotype was detected ten times or more. This sequence joins TRBV7-2 and TRBJ2-1; the match to TRBD2 covers 13 bases. The J segment lost 7 bases and the V segment lost 4 bases, leaving 13 bases of the junction unmatched. This CDR3 has 18 amino acids. Germline V gives CDR1 SGHTA, CDR2 FQGNSA. CDR3 sequence: CASSSIPGLAGRKNEQFF. CDR3 nucleotide sequence: TGTGCCAGCAGCTCAATCCCGGGACTAGCGGGGCGTAAGAATGAGCAGTTCTTC. Together with reference TRBV7-2 and TRBJ2-1, the CDR3 gives the full variable domain: GAGVSQSPSNKVTEKGKDVELRCDPISGHTALYWYRQSLGQGLEFLIYFQGNSAPDKSGLPSDRFSAERTGGSVSTLTIQRTQQEDSAVYLCASSSIPGLAGRKNEQFFGPGTRLTVL.

This clonotype came up once. The V and J genes are TRBV28 and TRBJ2-5; the D gene is possibly TRBD1 (5 bases). In germline, CDR1 is MDHEN, CDR2 SYDVKM. V was clipped by 2 bases and J by 5 bases, with 12 bases between them. The CDR3 runs 14 residues. The CDR3 spells CASSLGQGDETQYF. The CDR3 nucleotides read TGTGCCAGCAGTTTAGGGCAGGGCGATGAGACCCAGTACTTC.

This clonotype was recorded many times. The rearrangement joins TRBV6-2 or TRBV6-3 to TRBJ2-1; D unresolved. The CDR3 sequence is 11 residues long. Germline values: CDR1 MNHEY, CDR2 SVGEGT. V was cut by 3 bases and J by 7 bases, with 4 bases left in between. The CDR3, as DNA: TGTGCCAGCAGTTATCCTAATGAGCAGTTCTTC. This sequence encodes CASSYPNEQFF.

The V call is TRBV28, the J call TRBJ1-3; D may be TRBD1 (5 bases). CDR3 length equals 15 residues. Germline V gives CDR1 MDHEN, CDR2 SYDVKM. Trimming shortened V by 7 bases and J by 5 bases, and 18 bases separated the two germline ends. CDR3 sequence: CASTPSGVGRNTIYF. The CDR3 bases are TGTGCCAGCACTCCTTCGGGGGTTGGAAGAAACACCATATATTTT.

This clonotype has ten or more counts. This chain uses TRBV6-5 with TRBJ2-3; D might be TRBD1 or TRBD2, each matching 6 bases. The V end lost 5 bases, the J end lost 2 bases, and 11 bases lay between the germline ends. The CDR3 has 14 amino acids. Germline lookup yields CDR1 MNHEY and CDR2 SVGAGI. CDR3 protein: CASSRGPVTDTQYF. CDR3 coding DNA: TGTGCCAGCAGTCGGGGGCCAGTCACAGATACGCAGTATTTT.

This clonotype was seen a few times. The CDR3 DNA follows: TGTGCCAGCAGGCCCGGGACTTACACAGATACGCAGTATTTT. It codes for CASRPGTYTDTQYF. The genes are TRBV12-3 or TRBV12-4 and TRBJ2-3; D is perhaps TRBD2 (6 bases). CDR3 length equals 14 residues. Trimming shortened V by 6 bases and J by 2 bases, and 12 bases separated the two germline ends.

This chain joins TRBV28 and TRBJ1-1; D remains unclear. The CDR3 is 16 residues long. The germline V gene has CDR1 MDHEN and CDR2 SYDVKM. Trimming stripped 5 bases from V and 10 bases from J, with 26 bases between. DNA of the CDR3: TGTGCCAGCAGTCCCCCCTGGCAGATTCAAACACTGAGAGCTTTCTTT. Protein: CASSPPWQIQTLRAFF.

This clonotype was counted at least ten times. This chain uses TRBV7-2 with TRBJ2-1; 10 nucleotides line up with TRBD1. This CDR3 has 15 amino acids. V dropped 4 bases and J dropped 8; count of bases not matched to a gene: 8. The germline gives CDR1 SGHTA, CDR2 FQGNSA. The CDR3 protein is CASSSRDRGRHEQFF. The CDR3 region has the DNA TGTGCCAGCAGCTCCCGGGACAGGGGTAGGCATGAGCAGTTCTTC.

This clonotype was counted at least ten times. The rearrangement joins TRBV12-3 or TRBV12-4 to TRBJ2-3; D uncertain. Trimming cost V 1 base and J 6 bases, with 14 bases left between them. The CDR3 totals 15 residues. As DNA, the CDR3 is TGTGCCAGCAGTTTAGGGACGGTCGCAGGTGATACGCAGTATTTT. As protein: CASSLGTVAGDTQYF.

This clonotype was seen ten or more times. This chain connects TRBV5-4 to TRBJ2-3, with 11 bases identical to TRBD2. V shed 10 bases and J 2 bases; nucleotides not matched to a gene: 15. This CDR3 contains 17 residues. Germline CDR1 reads SGHNT; CDR2 reads YYREEE (reference sequence). DNA of the CDR3: TGTGCCTGGGGGGGGCTAGCGGGGGGACCCATCACAGATACGCAGTATTTT. Its protein is CAWGGLAGGPITDTQYF.

In this sample, this clonotype turned up a few times. The chain couples TRBV27 to TRBJ2-7; D gene ambiguous. The CDR3 length is 15 residues. The V gene lost 0 bases and the J gene lost 1 base, with 10 bases spanning the gap. In germline, CDR1 is MNHEY, CDR2 SMNVEV (reference sequence). The CDR3 reads CASSLSLGRSYEQYF. The CDR3 region has the DNA TGTGCCAGCAGTTTATCTTTGGGTCGGTCCTACGAGCAGTACTTC.

This clonotype was seen repeatedly, ten times or more. The rearrangement links TRBV19 to TRBJ1-2, with 10 bases lining up with TRBD1. The CDR3 is 14 amino acids. The V segment lost 6 bases and the J segment 2 bases; nucleotides outside the gene matches: 3. Germline V lookup: CDR1 LNHDA, CDR2 SQIVND (reference sequence). The CDR3 nucleotides read TGTGCCAGTAGCGGGGGACAGGGGAACTATGGCTACACCTTC. Its protein is CASSGGQGNYGYTF.

The table lists this clonotype with many counts. V gene TRBV7-2 combines with J gene TRBJ1-1; D uncertain. The CDR3 is 13 residues long. Trimming removed 5 bases from V and 7 bases from J, with 14 bases in between. Germline V gene lookup returns CDR1 SGHTA and CDR2 FQGNSA. CDR3: CASSRWAGDEAFF. The CDR3 coding sequence is TGTGCCAGCAGCCGGTGGGCCGGGGATGAAGCTTTCTTT.